This TCR beta chain was sequenced for a study of beta chain features in type 1 diabetes. About the study: Across all samples, approximately 99 million sorted cells were examined.

Study-level findings and limits: Shorter TCRB CDR3s, moderately but significantly so, were found in Type 1 diabetes patients in all four CD4+ subsets.

Isolated RNA was reverse transcribed in full, so expressed TCRB transcripts were sequenced. The read count averaged about 3.6 million across naive, central memory and regulatory T cell samples. This table comes from immunoSEQ multiplex PCR, and its TCRdb copy is limited to in-frame clones, with some not included. Of some 290,000 clones detected, roughly an eighth appear once; the ten largest clones hold 0.017%. Trimming stripped 5 bases from V and 8 bases from J, with 12 bases between. The CDR3 extends over 13 amino acids. Germline V gene lookup returns CDR1 SEHNR and CDR2 FQNEAQ (reference sequence). In regard to this clone: Its antigen is unknown.

This chain joins TRBV7-9 and TRBJ1-4; D may be TRBD1 (6 bases). This clonotype was obtained from a man younger than 45 with type 1 diabetes. The sequenced sample consisted of naive CD4+ T cells from blood. In DNA form, the CDR3 reads TGTGCCAGCAGCCCGGGACATGGAGAAAAACTGTTTTTT. It yields the protein CASSPGHGEKLFF.